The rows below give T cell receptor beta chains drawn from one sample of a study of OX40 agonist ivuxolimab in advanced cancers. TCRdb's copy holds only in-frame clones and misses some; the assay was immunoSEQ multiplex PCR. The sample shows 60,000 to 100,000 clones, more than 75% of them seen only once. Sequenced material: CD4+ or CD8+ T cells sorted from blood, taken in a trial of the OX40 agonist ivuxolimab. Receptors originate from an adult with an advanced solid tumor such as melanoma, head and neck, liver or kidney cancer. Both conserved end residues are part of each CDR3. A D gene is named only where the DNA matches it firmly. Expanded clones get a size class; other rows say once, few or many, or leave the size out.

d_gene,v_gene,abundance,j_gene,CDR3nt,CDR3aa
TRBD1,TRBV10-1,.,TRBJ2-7,TGCGCCAGCAGTGAGTCACTCTGGACAGGGGGGTGCTACGAGCAGTACTTC,CASSESLWTGGCYEQYF
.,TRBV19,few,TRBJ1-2,TGTGCCAGTAGTATAGTGGGAAAGGACTATGGCTACACCTTC,CASSIVGKDYGYTF
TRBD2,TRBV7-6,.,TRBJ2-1,TGTGCCAGCAGCAACGGACTAGCGGGTGCATTGATTCACAATGAGCAGTTCTTC,CASSNGLAGALIHNEQFF
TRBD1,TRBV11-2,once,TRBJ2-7,TGTGCCAGCAGCCCCCGGACAGGGGCGCCCTACGAGCAGTACTTC,CASSPRTGAPYEQYF
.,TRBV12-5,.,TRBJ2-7,TGTGCTAGTGCCAGAACGACAGGGCAGTACTTC,CASARTTGQYF
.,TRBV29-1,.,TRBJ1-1,TGCAGCGTTTTGAGGGGCATAGCAAGCACTGAAGCTTTCTTT,CSVLRGIASTEAFF
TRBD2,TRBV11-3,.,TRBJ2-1,TGTGCCAGCAGCTTAGATCTAGGGACTAGCGGGAGTCTCAATGAGCAGTTCTTC,CASSLDLGTSGSLNEQFF
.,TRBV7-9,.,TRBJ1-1,TGTGCCAGCAGCTTAGCGCGCGGGGACACTGAAGCTTTCTTT,CASSLARGDTEAFF
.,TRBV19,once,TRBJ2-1,TGTGCCAGTAGTGGATCCCAGGAGCAGTTCTTC,CASSGSQEQFF
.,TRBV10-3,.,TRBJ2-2,TGTGCCACCAGCGCTGAAACTAACACCGGGGAGCTGTTTTTT,CATSAETNTGELFF
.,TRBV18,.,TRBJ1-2,TGTGCCAGCTCACCAGATCAACAGGCTGGCTACACCTTC,CASSPDQQAGYTF
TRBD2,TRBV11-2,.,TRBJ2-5,TGTGCCAGCAGCTGGCGGGAGTGGGGTTATGAGACCCAGTACTTC,CASSWREWGYETQYF
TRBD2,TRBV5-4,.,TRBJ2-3,TGTGCCAGCAGCTTGTCCGGGACTAGTTGGTCGTCGGATACGCAGTATTTT,CASSLSGTSWSSDTQYF